These 17 T cell receptor beta chains were all obtained from the same sample, sequenced in a study of CD8+ T cells in alopecia areata. Following extraction, RNA underwent reverse transcription to cDNA, which served as the sequencing template. The data were produced by immunoSEQ multiplex PCR, yet TCRdb's version contains in-frame clones alone and is incomplete. The table shows hundreds of thousands of clones, with less than 80% occurring only once. Source: CD4+ T cells sorted from blood, taken at week 0. These receptors originate from a human donor with alopecia areata.

The chain employs TRBV27 and TRBJ2-3; the D gene is possibly TRBD2 (5 bases). The germline CDR1 and CDR2 sequences are MNHEY and SMNVEV (reference sequence). Trimming left V 3 bases short and J 6 bases short, with 7 bases between. This CDR3 is built from 12 residues. This CDR3 is CASSFGLDTQYF. CDR3 DNA: TGTGCCAGCAGTTTCGGACTTGATACGCAGTATTTT.

This clone was detected only a few times. This chain joins TRBV15 and TRBJ2-1; D is possibly TRBD2 (5 bases). From germline, CDR1 is LNHNV and CDR2 YYDKDF (reference sequence). The CDR3 totals 14 residues. Trimming left V 7 bases short and J 3 bases short, with 13 bases between. The CDR3 loop is CATKDSPNYNEQFF. The CDR3 DNA is TGTGCCACCAAGGACTCCCCCAACTACAATGAGCAGTTCTTC. The whole variable domain, remainder taken from reference TRBV15 and TRBJ2-1, is DAMVIQNPRYQVTQFGKPVTLSCSQTLNHNVMYWYQQKSSQAPKLLFHYYDKDFNNEADTPDNFQSRRPNTSFCFLDIRSPGLGDTAMYLCATKDSPNYNEQFFGPGTRLTVL.

The J gene is TRBJ2-2, the V gene TRBV29-1, with D tentatively TRBD1 or TRBD2 (5 bases each). The CDR3 is made up of 15 amino acids. Trimming removed 4 bases from V and 1 base from J, with 13 bases in between. Germline CDR1 SQVTM, CDR2 ANQGSEA. CDR3 residues: CSVVTGPMNTGELFF. In DNA, the CDR3 is TGCAGCGTTGTGACGGGACCGATGAACACCGGGGAGCTGTTTTTT.

This clone was observed a handful of times. Other DNA sequences from this sample encode an identical CDR3 as well. The rearrangement links TRBV5-1 to TRBJ2-5; perhaps TRBD2 as D (5 bases). The CDR3 runs 13 residues. Looked up from germline, CDR1 is SGHRS and CDR2 is YFSETQ. V was clipped by 0 bases and J by 3 bases, with 6 bases between them. CDR3 in DNA: TGCGCCAGCAGCTTGGGAGGGAAAGAGACCCAGTACTTC. Its protein product is CASSLGGKETQYF.

Concerning this clone: Sequence at one end of the junction differs from germline and may be a read error. The chain combines TRBV29-1 with TRBJ2-5; tentatively, D is TRBD2 (5 bases). The CDR3 loop spans 14 amino acids. In germline, CDR1 is SQVTM, CDR2 ANQGSEA. The CDR3 loop is CSVVIGVLQGTQYF. Here the CDR3 DNA reads TGCAGCGTTGTTATCGGGGTTCTTCAAGGGACCCAGTACTTC.

This clone occurred a few times. The chain has TRBV10-3 and TRBJ2-7; 9 nucleotides align to TRBD1. This CDR3 region has 13 residues. The V gene's germline CDR1 is ENHRY and CDR2 SYGVKD. V lost 10 bases and J lost 7; bases outside the gene matches: 11. CDR3 region: CANSGTGHEEQYF. DNA of the CDR3: TGTGCCAACTCCGGGACAGGGCACGAGGAGCAGTACTTC.

The chain is built from TRBV18 and TRBJ2-1; a weak D match, TRBD2 (7 bases). Germline V gene lookup returns CDR1 KGHSH and CDR2 LQKENI. Trimming took off 4 bases at V and 4 bases at J, with 14 bases between the two ends. The CDR3 covers 15 residues. Here the CDR3 reads CASSREGDTYNEQFF. CDR3 nucleotides: TGTGCCAGCTCACGGGAGGGGGACACGTACAATGAGCAGTTCTTC.

The J gene is TRBJ2-7, the V gene TRBV4-1, with D possibly matching TRBD1 (5 bases). In germline, CDR1 is MGHRA, CDR2 YSYEKL. The CDR3 length is 14 residues. The V gene lost 0 bases and the J gene lost 5 bases, with 11 bases spanning the gap. CDR3 sequence: CASSQDRVPHEQYF. In nucleotides, the CDR3 is TGCGCCAGCAGCCAAGACAGGGTTCCCCACGAGCAGTACTTC.

This sequence joins TRBV27 and TRBJ2-6; D ambiguous. This CDR3 region has 15 residues. Germline V CDR1 and CDR2: MNHEY, SMNVEV (reference sequence). V lost 8 bases to trimming and J lost 0 bases, with 11 bases between them. CDR3 bases: TGTGCCAGCGGCCTATTAGGCTCTGGGGCCAACGTCCTGACTTTC. This sequence encodes CASGLLGSGANVLTF.

This chain links TRBV30 with TRBJ1-1, with D unclear. In germline, CDR1 is GTSNPN, CDR2 SVGIG (reference sequence). The length of the CDR3 is 13 residues. V was clipped by 2 bases and J by 1 base, with 8 bases between them. CDR3 residues: CAWSYNRNTEAFF. CDR3 nucleotides: TGTGCCTGGAGTTATAACAGGAACACTGAAGCTTTCTTT. Filled out from reference TRBV30 and TRBJ1-1, the complete variable domain reads SQTIHQWPATLVQPVGSPLSLECTVEGTSNPNLYWYRQAAGRGLQLLFYSVGIGQISSEVPQNLSASRPQDRQFILSSKKLLLSDSGFYLCAWSYNRNTEAFFGQGTRLTVV.

This clone was seen once. Compared with germline, one end of the junction differs, possibly owing to a read error. This rearrangement joins TRBV6-6 to TRBJ2-3; possible D gene TRBD1, 5 bases. This CDR3 is built from 15 residues. Germline V CDR1 and CDR2: MNHNY, SVGAGI (reference sequence). DNA of the CDR3: TGTGCCAGCAGTTACTCGACAGTCCTTGAGAAGGGTCGCTCCTTT. Amino acid sequence: CASSYSTVLEKGRSF.

For this clone: The same CDR3 can be traced to other DNA sequences in this sample. CDR3 in amino acids: CASSLVSGANVLTF. CDR3 sequence (DNA): TGCGCCAGCAGCTTGGTCTCTGGGGCCAACGTCCTGACTTTC. V usage is TRBV5-1 and J usage is TRBJ2-6; D is uncertain. V gave up 0 bases and J gave up 0 bases, with 1 base separating them. Germline V gene data show CDR1 as SGHRS and CDR2 as YFSETQ. There are 14 residues in the CDR3.

The table lists this clone with a count of one. The V gene is TRBV7-9, the J gene TRBJ2-3; 9 nucleotides line up with TRBD2. The germline V gene encodes CDR1 SEHNR and CDR2 FQNEAQ (reference sequence). With V trimmed by 10 bases and J by 0 bases, 5 bases remained unmatched. CDR3 length: 14 amino acids. The chain's CDR3 is CAISSGVSTDTQYF. The CDR3 DNA follows: TGTGCCATTTCTAGCGGGGTCAGCACAGATACGCAGTATTTT.

The V call is TRBV30, the J call TRBJ1-6, with D unclear. The CDR3 has 13 residues. Germline-derived CDR1 and CDR2 are GTSNPN and SVGIG (reference sequence). Trimming removed 7 bases from V and 6 bases from J, with 13 bases in between. The chain's CDR3 is CASQAQLNSPLHF. The CDR3 DNA sequence: TGTGCCTCCCAAGCTCAACTTAATTCACCCCTCCACTTT.

The chain recombines TRBV30 with TRBJ1-1; no clear D gene. The germline gives CDR1 GTSNPN, CDR2 SVGIG (reference sequence). The CDR3 has 13 amino acids. V was clipped by 5 bases and J by 0 bases, with 10 bases between them. The CDR3 protein is CAWWQALNTEAFF. The CDR3 DNA sequence: TGTGCCTGGTGGCAGGCCCTGAACACTGAAGCTTTCTTT.

The V and J genes are TRBV30 and TRBJ2-2; D is uncertain. Deletions cut 8 bases from V and 4 bases from J, with 14 bases between. This CDR3 comprises 13 residues. Germline lookup yields CDR1 GTSNPN and CDR2 SVGIG (reference sequence). In DNA, the CDR3 is TGTGCCGGACCTCGACGCGGCACCGGGGAGCTGTTTTTT. Its protein is CAGPRRGTGELFF.

This CDR3 is CASSAAAHGYTF. Here the CDR3 DNA reads TGTGCCAGCAGCGCGGCAGCCCATGGCTACACCTTC. The chain joins TRBV9 to TRBJ1-2; D remains ambiguous. Germline CDR1 is SGDLS and CDR2 is YYNGEE. The V gene lost 3 bases and the J gene lost 6 bases, with 9 bases spanning the gap. The CDR3 covers 12 residues.